This entry lists 20 T cell receptor beta chains sequenced from one sample in a study of cytomegalovirus exposure and HLA in healthy donors. It was with 60 Vbeta and 13 Jbeta primers that the PCR ran. Assay used: immunoSEQ multiplex PCR; TCRdb lists only in-frame clones, some missing. This table holds over 150,000 clones, about 80% found once. Specimen: PBMCs. Receptors were obtained from a girl aged 10 to 17 in good health and CMV-seropositive.

This clone appeared once. This chain uses TRBV23-1 with TRBJ2-4, with 13 bases fitting TRBD2. TRBV23-1 is treated as an ORF (open reading frame) with a function not yet certain. The CDR3 is made up of 19 amino acids. The trim removed 2 bases at V and 0 bases at J, leaving 7 bases unmatched. The CDR3 protein is CASSQSGLAGALAKNIQYF. The CDR3 bases are TGCGCCAGCAGTCAAAGTGGACTAGCGGGGGCGTTAGCCAAAAACATTCAGTACTTC.

V and J are TRBV9 and TRBJ2-4; D may be TRBD2 (5 bases). The germline CDR1 and CDR2 sequences are SGDLS and YYNGEE. V was shortened by 0 bases and J by 2 bases, with 12 bases between the two germline ends. This CDR3 spans 16 amino acids. CDR3 protein: CASSVDGVGTKNIQYF. The CDR3 DNA reads as TGTGCCAGCAGCGTAGACGGGGTTGGGACCAAAAACATTCAGTACTTC.

The count of this clone is one. V and J are TRBV4-1 and TRBJ1-1; D remains ambiguous. V was shortened by 0 bases and J by 10 bases, with 9 bases between the two germline ends. The germline V gene encodes CDR1 MGHRA and CDR2 YSYEKL. The CDR3 totals 12 residues. The CDR3 loop reads CASSQDKPGAFF. The CDR3 DNA sequence: TGCGCCAGCAGCCAAGATAAGCCGGGAGCTTTCTTT.

The chain employs TRBV5-1 and TRBJ2-7; 9 nucleotides align to TRBD1. The CDR3 has 16 amino acids. V shed 4 bases and J 3 bases; nucleotides not matched to a gene: 11. Germline CDR1 reads SGHRS; CDR2 reads YFSETQ. CDR3 in DNA: TGCGCCAGCAGCCGAACCGAAGACAGGGGGGACTACGAGCAGTACTTC. Protein: CASSRTEDRGDYEQYF.

The chain recombines TRBV7-9 with TRBJ1-2; D perhaps matches TRBD1 (5 bases). The CDR3 length is 16 residues. Germline CDR1 and CDR2: SEHNR and FQNEAQ (reference sequence). V dropped 1 base and J dropped 4 bases, with 16 bases sitting between them. The CDR3 loop is CASSLVDPDKGYGYTF. In nucleotides, the CDR3 is TGTGCCAGCAGCTTAGTAGACCCGGACAAGGGCTATGGCTACACCTTC.

The rearrangement links TRBV27 to TRBJ2-1, with TRBD2 matching over 12 bases. V shed 5 bases, J shed 7 bases, and the junction held 9 bases outside the gene matches. Germline V gene data show CDR1 as MNHEY and CDR2 as SMNVEV (reference sequence). The length of the CDR3 is 16 residues. The chain's CDR3 is CASSVPSGRAGNEQFF. The CDR3 DNA reads as TGTGCCAGCAGTGTCCCTAGCGGGAGGGCCGGGAATGAGCAGTTCTTC.

The J gene is TRBJ2-7, the V gene TRBV28; 8 nucleotides line up with TRBD2. V was clipped by 2 bases and J by 0 bases; unmatched bases: 6. From germline, CDR1 is MDHEN and CDR2 SYDVKM. The CDR3 loop spans 16 amino acids. CDR3 sequence (DNA): TGTGCCAGCAGTTTACGGGAGGGGGTGGTCTCCTACGAGCAGTACTTC. It translates to CASSLREGVVSYEQYF.

This clone has just a few counts. The chain combines TRBV4-3 with TRBJ1-4, with 7 bases matching TRBD1. The length of the CDR3 is 15 residues. V was clipped by 4 bases and J by 8 bases; unmatched bases: 10. In germline, CDR1 is LGHNA, CDR2 YSLEER. CDR3: CASSLVGTDNEKLFF. In DNA form, the CDR3 reads TGCGCCAGCAGCCTAGTGGGGACAGATAACGAAAAACTGTTTTTT.

This chain connects TRBV4-2 to TRBJ2-1; D uncertain. CDR3 length: 14 residues. Germline V lookup: CDR1 LGHNA, CDR2 YNFKEQ. Trimming cost V 0 bases and J 2 bases, with 5 bases left between them. CDR3 in DNA: TGTGCCAGCAGCCAAGAGCGAACCTACAATGAGCAGTTCTTC. Its protein product is CASSQERTYNEQFF.

A remark on this clone: Germline and junction disagree at one end, which may indicate a read error. This chain joins TRBV28 and TRBJ2-2; TRBD1 aligns across 7 bases. CDR1 and CDR2 from the germline V gene are MDHEN and SYDVKM. This CDR3 region has 18 residues. The CDR3 reads CASSARDRPKRKHRGAVF. For the CDR3, the DNA is TGTGCCAGCAGTGCCCGGGACAGACCTAAAAGAAAACACCGGGGAGCTGTTTTT.

The gene calls are TRBV6-6 and TRBJ1-1; 7 bases agree with TRBD1. V lost 6 bases to trimming and J lost 3 bases; unmatched junction nucleotides: 4. Germline assignment: CDR1 MNHNY and CDR2 SVGAGI (reference sequence). The CDR3 runs to 13 residues. CDR3 in DNA: TGTGCCAGCAGAAGGGACAGATACACTGAAGCTTTCTTT. This sequence encodes CASRRDRYTEAFF.

The chain links TRBV4-1 to TRBJ2-2, with 10 bases matching TRBD2. V shed 4 bases and J 5 bases; nucleotides not matched to a gene: 4. The CDR3 has 15 amino acids. Germline lookup yields CDR1 MGHRA and CDR2 YSYEKL. The CDR3: CASSPGLARTGELFF. The CDR3 DNA reads as TGCGCCAGCAGCCCGGGACTAGCGAGGACCGGGGAGCTGTTTTTT.

This chain joins TRBV27 and TRBJ2-1; the match to TRBD2 covers 13 bases. Trimming took 6 bases from V and 2 from J; bases not matched to a gene: 10. The CDR3 runs to 18 residues. From germline, CDR1 is MNHEY and CDR2 SMNVEV (reference sequence). CDR3 sequence (DNA): TGTGCCAGCAGCCGTGGGACTAGCGGGACCATCCCCTACAATGAGCAGTTCTTC. Amino acids: CASSRGTSGTIPYNEQFF.

This chain joins TRBV7-8 and TRBJ1-5, with TRBD1 matching 10 bases. The CDR3 is 15 residues long. After removal of 5 bases from V and 6 bases from J, the junction contained 7 bases not matched to a gene. Germline V gene lookup returns CDR1 SGHVS and CDR2 FQNEAQ. The CDR3 here is CASSPGTGAGQPQHF. The CDR3 bases are TGTGCCAGCAGCCCAGGGACAGGGGCTGGTCAGCCCCAGCATTTT.

This clone was picked up one time. V is TRBV5-1 and J is TRBJ2-2; D unclear. This CDR3 is built from 14 residues. V was shortened by 2 bases and J by 0 bases, with 5 bases between the two germline ends. Per the germline V gene, CDR1 is SGHRS and CDR2 is YFSETQ. This CDR3 reads CASSFDTNTGELFF. For the CDR3, the DNA is TGCGCCAGCAGCTTTGACACGAACACCGGGGAGCTGTTTTTT.

This chain joins TRBV7-6 and TRBJ1-3, with D tentatively TRBD1 (6 bases). CDR3 size: 14 residues. CDR1 is SGHVS and CDR2 is FNYEAQ in the germline V gene. The V end was cut by 5 bases, the J end by 0 bases, with 8 bases between. CDR3 in amino acids: CASSMDSSGNTIYF. CDR3 DNA sequence: TGTGCCAGCAGCATGGACAGCTCTGGAAACACCATATATTTT.

J is TRBJ2-7 and V is TRBV10-3; TRBD1 is a possible D gene (5 bases). Germline values: CDR1 ENHRY, CDR2 SYGVKD. Between the trimmed V and J ends, which lost 7 bases and 0 bases, there was a span of 10 bases. This CDR3 comprises 13 residues. The CDR3 DNA follows: TGTGCCATCACGCAGGGAAACTCCTACGAGCAGTACTTC. Protein: CAITQGNSYEQYF.

This clone was detected only a few times. The chain uses TRBV10-3 and TRBJ2-5, with unresolved D. V gave up 0 bases and J gave up 5 bases, with 4 bases separating them. This CDR3 has 12 residues. In germline, CDR1 is ENHRY, CDR2 SYGVKD. The CDR3 DNA reads as TGTGCCATCAGTGAGTCGAGGGAGACCCAGTACTTC. This sequence encodes CAISESRETQYF.

The rearrangement links TRBV6-6 to TRBJ1-6; possibly TRBD1 for D (5 bases). Germline V lookup: CDR1 MNHNY, CDR2 SVGAGI (reference sequence). V dropped 10 bases and J dropped 6 bases, with 16 bases sitting between them. The CDR3 extends over 14 amino acids. The CDR3 sequence: CAINVWGLNSPLHF. The DNA of the CDR3 is TGTGCCATCAATGTTTGGGGCCTTAATTCACCCCTCCACTTT.

This chain connects TRBV27 to TRBJ1-1, with TRBD1 as a possible D gene (5 bases). Trimming took off 3 bases at V and 4 bases at J, with 12 bases between the two ends. The CDR3 consists of 14 residues. Looked up from germline, CDR1 is MNHEY and CDR2 is SMNVEV (reference sequence). The CDR3 nucleotides read TGTGCCAGCAGTTTCCAGGGCGCGGTCACTGAAGCTTTCTTT. Protein: CASSFQGAVTEAFF.